This T cell receptor (beta chain) was found in a study of OX40 agonist ivuxolimab in advanced cancers. Study outcomes and limitations: Some patients without response likewise showed low normalized clonal expansion.

The data were produced by immunoSEQ multiplex PCR, yet TCRdb's version contains in-frame clones alone and is incomplete. The sample records about 37,000 clones, 85% to 90% being singletons. To note about this clone: No antigen is known for it.

This clonotype was obtained from an adult with an advanced solid tumor such as melanoma, head and neck, liver or kidney cancer. The starting material was CD4+ or CD8+ T cells sorted from blood, obtained in a trial of the OX40 agonist ivuxolimab.

CDR3 nucleotides: TGTGCCAGCAGCGGGAGCGGAATGGAGACCCGCGCAGATACGCAGTATTTT. Its translation: CASSGSGMETRADTQYF. The rearrangement uses TRBV2 and TRBJ2-3, with D tentatively TRBD2 (6 bases). This CDR3 comprises 17 residues. From germline, CDR1 is SNHLY and CDR2 FYNNEI. V was trimmed by 6 bases and J by 4 bases, leaving 23 bases between them.